The 10 T cell receptor beta chains in this list originate from one sample, sequenced in a study of blood T cells in healthy people across ages. Through a sample-barcoded 5' primer and a J-beta primer mix, a second PCR was run for roughly 6 to 11 cycles. TCRdb independently ran MiXCR on the 5' RACE reads; one entry per CDR3 protein. The table has some 1.8 million distinct CDR3 sequences, roughly 43% seen once. Sample: blood. The receptors come from a human donor in good health.

This clonotype was seen only once. The J gene is TRBJ1-5, the V gene TRBV3-1; D is unresolved. Germline V gives CDR1 LGHDT, CDR2 YNNKEL (reference sequence). The CDR3 runs to 14 residues. Trimming stripped 1 base from V and 4 bases from J, with 8 bases between. CDR3 DNA: TGTGCCAGCAGCCAAGTACAGTCTAATCAGCCCCAGCATTTT. Its protein product is CASSQVQSNQPQHF.

This clonotype has a handful of counts. The chain combines TRBV2 with TRBJ1-4; D not resolved. Deletions cut 5 bases from V and 8 bases from J, with 12 bases between. Germline values: CDR1 SNHLY, CDR2 FYNNEI. The CDR3 runs 13 residues. CDR3 DNA sequence: TGTGCCAGCAGTTCCCTACTACTGGAAAAACTGTTTTTT. This encodes CASSSLLLEKLFF. The complete variable domain, with remaining parts taken from reference TRBV2 and TRBJ1-4, reads EPEVTQTPSHQVTQMGQEVILRCVPISNHLYFYWYRQILGQKVEFLVSFYNNEISEKSEIFDDQFSVERPDGSNFTLKIRSTKLEDSAMYFCASSSLLLEKLFFGSGTQLSVL.

This clonotype was counted only a few times. The chain couples TRBV6-2 or TRBV6-3 to TRBJ1-2; no firm D call. The V gene's germline CDR1 is MNHEY and CDR2 SVGEGT. The V gene lost 5 bases and the J gene lost 2 bases, with 18 bases spanning the gap. There are 16 residues in the CDR3. The CDR3 sequence is CASSRETVYPNYGYTF. CDR3 nucleotides: TGTGCCAGCAGTAGAGAGACGGTGTACCCAAACTATGGCTACACCTTC.

This sequence joins TRBV7-9 and TRBJ1-5; no clear D. The CDR3 runs to 14 residues. Germline CDR1 and CDR2: SEHNR and FQNEAQ (reference sequence). V lost 5 bases and J 7 bases, leaving 15 bases between the germline ends. The CDR3 protein is CASSPFTGGQPQHF. The CDR3 coding sequence is TGTGCCAGCAGCCCTTTTACGGGAGGCCAGCCCCAGCATTTT.

This clonotype occurred a few times. The chain recombines TRBV4-1 with TRBJ2-3; the D gene is possibly TRBD1 (5 bases). The ends were cut back, 6 bases at V and 3 bases at J, with 13 bases in the middle. Germline lookup yields CDR1 MGHRA and CDR2 YSYEKL. The CDR3 has 14 residues. CDR3 protein: CASRQAHRTDTQYF. For the CDR3, the DNA is TGCGCCAGCAGGCAGGCCCACAGGACAGATACGCAGTATTTT.

This clonotype was recorded a few times. The chain couples TRBV7-8 to TRBJ2-7; no firm D call. Per germline, CDR1 SGHVS and CDR2 FQNEAQ. Trimming removed 5 bases at V and 7 bases at J, with 9 bases between. CDR3 length: 11 residues. CDR3 amino acids: CASSLQWEQYF. CDR3 sequence (DNA): TGTGCCAGCAGCCTACAGTGGGAGCAGTACTTC. The variable domain in full, completed from reference TRBV7-8 and TRBJ2-7, reads GAGVSQSPRYKVAKRGQDVALRCDPISGHVSLFWYQQALGQGPEFLTYFQNEAQLDKSGLPSDRFFAERPEGSVSTLKIQRTQQEDSAVYLCASSLQWEQYFGPGTRLTVT.

This sequence joins TRBV5-1 and TRBJ1-6, with no clear D. The V gene's germline CDR1 is SGHRS and CDR2 YFSETQ. Trimming pared 0 bases from V and 6 bases from J, leaving 10 bases between. This CDR3 is built from 15 residues. CDR3 sequence reads: CASSLGDRSNSPLHF. CDR3 coding DNA: TGCGCCAGCAGCTTGGGGGATAGAAGTAATTCACCCCTCCACTTT.

This clonotype was counted only a few times. One end of the junction fails to match germline, which may point to a read error. The chain has TRBV7-2 and TRBJ1-2, with D perhaps TRBD1 (6 bases). The CDR3 spans 13 residues. Germline lookup yields CDR1 SGHTA and CDR2 FQGNSA. CDR3 in DNA: TGTGCCAACAGCCCTAGTGGGGGCTGGGGCTACACCTTC. The encoded protein is CANSPSGGWGYTF.

This chain joins TRBV28 and TRBJ2-1; 13 nucleotides agree with TRBD2. Germline V gene sequence: CDR1 MDHEN, CDR2 SYDVKM. The CDR3 is made up of 16 amino acids. Losses at the gene ends were 7 bases for V and 7 bases for J; bases not matched to a gene: 10. The CDR3 region has the DNA TGTGCCAGCAAATCCCCACTAGCGGGGGGGCAGAATGAGCAGTTCTTC. Translating gives CASKSPLAGGQNEQFF.

This clonotype was detected only a few times. The gene calls are TRBV5-8 and TRBJ2-1; 7 bases are shared with TRBD1. The CDR3 spans 17 residues. Per the germline V gene, CDR1 is SGHTS and CDR2 is YDEGEE. J lost 4 bases, V lost 4 bases, and 14 bases had no gene match. The CDR3 protein is CASSPGTAVFSYNEQFF. As DNA, the CDR3 is TGTGCCAGCAGCCCCGGGACAGCGGTTTTTTCATACAATGAGCAGTTCTTC.